Listed below are T cell receptor beta chains from one sample, sequenced in a study of beta chain features in type 1 diabetes. TCRdb keeps only in-frame clones here, not all; method: immunoSEQ multiplex PCR. The profile shows roughly 250,000 clones, around 21% of them singletons. The sequencing input was naive CD4+ T cells from blood. The receptors derive from a woman between 40 and 55 years old with type 1 diabetes. CDR3s include the opening cysteine and the closing phenylalanine or tryptophan. Each record gives: J gene, D gene, clone size, V gene, CDR3 DNA, CDR3 protein. A D gene is named only where the DNA matches it firmly. Size is omitted from some rows. Given values are once, few, many or a class for expanded clones.

TRBJ1-5,.,.,TRBV9,TGTGCCAGCAGCGTAACCGGGGGCAATCAGCCCCAGCATTTT,CASSVTGGNQPQHF
TRBJ2-3,TRBD2,few,TRBV2,TGTGCCAGCATCGGCGGACTAGCGGGAGGTGCGGATACGCAGTATTTT,CASIGGLAGGADTQYF
TRBJ1-5,.,few,TRBV6-6,TGTGCCAGCAGTTACTCGCAGGGGAACAGCCAGCCCCAGCATTTT,CASSYSQGNSQPQHF
TRBJ1-6,.,few,TRBV9,TGTGCCAGCAGCGCGAGGACTGAGAATTCACCCCTCCACTTT,CASSARTENSPLHF
TRBJ2-3,TRBD2,few,TRBV5-1,TGCGCCAGCAGAGTCGGAGGACTAGTGGGTTCAGATACGCAGTATTTT,CASRVGGLVGSDTQYF
TRBJ2-1,.,few,TRBV7-9,TGTGCCAGCAGCGCCTCTAGCGCCGTCCTCAATGAGCAGTTCTTC,CASSASSAVLNEQFF
TRBJ1-1,.,few,TRBV29-1,TGCAGCGTTGGGTGGGCGACGGACACTGAAGCTTTCTTT,CSVGWATDTEAFF
TRBJ2-5,.,.,TRBV6-5,TGTGCCAGCACGCGAGGGGGACGTCTAGGGGAGACCCAGTACTTC,CASTRGGRLGETQYF
TRBJ2-1,.,.,TRBV11-2,TGTGCCAGCATCCACCCCCCGCGCGATGAGCAGTTCTTC,CASIHPPRDEQFF
TRBJ1-1,TRBD1,.,TRBV2,TGTGCCAGCAGTTTAACAGGGGGAACTAGAACTGAAGCTTTCTTT,CASSLTGGTRTEAFF
TRBJ2-1,TRBD1,.,TRBV25-1,TGTGCCAGCAGTGGGGACAGGGGTTCCAATGAGCAGTTCTTC,CASSGDRGSNEQFF
TRBJ2-5,TRBD2,few,TRBV4-2,TGTGCCAGCAGCCAAGCCGCCGGGAGGGACACAACAGAGACCCAGTACTTC,CASSQAAGRDTTETQYF
TRBJ2-3,TRBD2,once,TRBV7-2,TGTGCCAGCACCGTCGGACTAGCGCTCACAGATACGCAGTATTTT,CASTVGLALTDTQYF
TRBJ1-2,.,few,TRBV6-1,TGTGCCAGCAGCGAAGCGGGGCAGGGCGGCTACACCTTC,CASSEAGQGGYTF
TRBJ2-4,.,.,TRBV19,TGTGCCAGTAGTATAGCGGGGGAACGGAACATTCAGTACTTC,CASSIAGERNIQYF
TRBJ1-2,.,.,TRBV15,TGTGCCACCAGCAGAGATCAGGGGTATGGCTACACCTTC,CATSRDQGYGYTF
TRBJ2-6,.,.,TRBV7-9,TGTGCCAGCAGCTTAGGCGGTACTAACTCTGGGGCCAACGTCCTGACTTTC,CASSLGGTNSGANVLTF
TRBJ2-1,.,.,TRBV4-3,TGCGCCAGCAGCCAAGAAGGTGGAGGGGGCAGCTCCTACAATGAGCAGTTCTTC,CASSQEGGGGSSYNEQFF
TRBJ2-3,TRBD2,few,TRBV29-1,TGCAGCGTTTCTAGCGGGGTTAGCACAGATACGCAGTATTTT,CSVSSGVSTDTQYF
TRBJ1-3,TRBD1,.,TRBV5-4,TGTGCCAGCAGCTTTAACGTAGGACAGGGCCGAAACACCATATATTTT,CASSFNVGQGRNTIYF
TRBJ1-1,TRBD1,.,TRBV30,TGTGCCCGACGGACAGGGATGAACACTGAAGCTTTCTTT,CARRTGMNTEAFF
TRBJ2-7,.,.,TRBV2,TGTGCCAGCAGTGAAGGAGACAGTTACTACGAGCAGTACTTC,CASSEGDSYYEQYF
TRBJ2-3,.,.,TRBV7-9,TGTGCCAGCGTGGGGGGACAGAGCACAGATACGCAGTATTTT,CASVGGQSTDTQYF
TRBJ1-1,.,few,TRBV10-3,TGTGCCATCCTAGTAACCTTTGAGGGTGAAGCTTTCTTT,CAILVTFEGEAFF
TRBJ2-1,TRBD2,few,TRBV7-9,TGTGCCAGCGACCCCACGGGAGGTAGCTCCTACAATGAGCAGTTCTTC,CASDPTGGSSYNEQFF
TRBJ1-1,.,few,TRBV28,TGTGCCAGCAGGGACAGAGCCGCTTTCTTT,CASRDRAAFF
TRBJ1-1,.,.,TRBV6-6,TGTGCCAGCAGCCCACCCCGCGCGGGGGATGAAGCTTTCTTT,CASSPPRAGDEAFF
TRBJ2-7,TRBD2,few,TRBV15,TGTGCCACCAGCAGAGAGTATGGGCGGGAGGCCTGGGACGAGCAGTACTTC,CATSREYGREAWDEQYF
TRBJ1-1,.,few,TRBV5-1,TGCGCCAGCAGCCCAAGGGAGTCCTACACTGAAGCTTTCTTT,CASSPRESYTEAFF
TRBJ1-4,TRBD1,few,TRBV9,TGTGCCAGCAGCCGAGGGACAGCAACTAATGAAAAACTGTTTTTT,CASSRGTATNEKLFF
TRBJ1-2,.,.,TRBV28,TGTGCCAGCAGTCCGGACAGTCCGGGTGGCTACACCTTC,CASSPDSPGGYTF
TRBJ1-2,.,few,TRBV5-4,TGTGCCAGCAGCTCCTCCCTGACAGCCTCTACCTATGGCTACACCTTC,CASSSSLTASTYGYTF
TRBJ1-1,.,few,TRBV12-5,TGTGCTAGTGGTTTTATCGAGACAGGCTCAACTTTCTTT,CASGFIETGSTFF
TRBJ1-3,.,.,TRBV7-2,TGTGCCAGCAGCTTGGGGAGGGTGTTTGAAAACACCATATATTTT,CASSLGRVFENTIYF
TRBJ2-1,TRBD2,.,TRBV28,TGTGCCAGCAGTTCCACTAGCGTCAAGACGGGCAATGAGCAGTTCTTC,CASSSTSVKTGNEQFF
TRBJ2-1,.,.,TRBV18,TGTGCCAGCTCACCGCGGGTAGGCGAGCAGTTCTTC,CASSPRVGEQFF
TRBJ1-2,.,few,TRBV6-5,TGTGCCAGCCACAATTCTAACTATGGCTACACCTTC,CASHNSNYGYTF
TRBJ2-7,.,.,TRBV18,TGTGCCAGCTCACCACCGGAGGGGTGGGAGCAGTACTTC,CASSPPEGWEQYF
TRBJ2-6,.,.,TRBV2,TGTGCCAGCACATCCGGACAGCTCTCTGGGGCCAACGTCCTGACTTTC,CASTSGQLSGANVLTF
TRBJ1-5,TRBD1,.,TRBV2,TGTGCCAGCAGCCCCGGACAGGGCTATCAGCCCCAGCATTTT,CASSPGQGYQPQHF
TRBJ2-7,.,few,TRBV30,TGTGCCTGGACGGGATCGGGCTACGAGCAGTACTTC,CAWTGSGYEQYF
TRBJ1-5,TRBD1,few,TRBV7-3,TGTGCCAGCAGCAGGGGGCCGGGGCAGCCCCAGCATTTT,CASSRGPGQPQHF
TRBJ2-5,.,.,TRBV4-1,TGCGCCAGCAGCCATTTAGCGGCCCCAGAGACCCAGTACTTC,CASSHLAAPETQYF
TRBJ1-1,.,few,TRBV30,TGTGCCTGGAGTCAAAGGGGGTCTAACACTGAAGCTTTCTTT,CAWSQRGSNTEAFF
TRBJ2-7,TRBD2,.,TRBV6-5,TGTGCCAGCAGGGGCGGGGGCGAGCAGTACTTC,CASRGGGEQYF
TRBJ1-4,TRBD1,.,TRBV25-1,TGTGCCAGCAGTGAAACAGGGGGCCTTGAAAAACTGTTTTTT,CASSETGGLEKLFF
TRBJ2-1,.,.,TRBV5-1,TGCGCCAGCAGCTTGGGAGTTGATGAGCAGTTCTTC,CASSLGVDEQFF
TRBJ1-5,TRBD1,.,TRBV4-1,TGCGCCAGCAGCCCGCCGACAGGGGGAAATCAGCCCCAGCATTTT,CASSPPTGGNQPQHF
TRBJ2-4,TRBD2,.,TRBV23-1,TGCGCCAGCAGTCCTGGGGGGGACTTCCAAAGCATTCAGTACTTC,CASSPGGDFQSIQYF
TRBJ2-3,TRBD1,few,TRBV18,TGTGCCAGCTCACCACCGTGGGACAGGGGAACAGATACGCAGTATTTT,CASSPPWDRGTDTQYF
TRBJ2-3,.,few,TRBV7-3,TGTGCCAGCAGCCCCCAGGGCAATACGCAGTATTTT,CASSPQGNTQYF
TRBJ2-1,TRBD2,.,TRBV5-6,TGTGCCAGCAGCCGACTAGCGGACTTCTACAATGAGCAGTTCTTC,CASSRLADFYNEQFF
TRBJ2-3,TRBD2,.,TRBV6-1,TGTGCCAGCAGTGCGACTAGCGGAGTGTCAGATACGCAGTATTTT,CASSATSGVSDTQYF
TRBJ1-2,TRBD1,.,TRBV28,TGTGCCAGCTTCGGGACAGGGGGTAACTATGGCTACACCTTC,CASFGTGGNYGYTF
TRBJ2-7,TRBD1,few,TRBV6-5,TGTGCCAGCAGACGGGACAGGGATTCCGAGCAGTACTTC,CASRRDRDSEQYF
TRBJ2-3,.,few,TRBV9,TGTGCCAGCAGCGGACGAGGGTCCTGGGCTAGCACAGATACGCAGTATTTT,CASSGRGSWASTDTQYF
TRBJ1-1,TRBD1,.,TRBV29-1,TGCAGCGTTGAGGGTGAAGGGGGCGCTGAAGCTTTCTTT,CSVEGEGGAEAFF